This TCR beta chain was retrieved from a study of blood T cell repertoires in COVID-19. Looking at the study overall: In each case, the material was cDNA or gDNA derived from T cells, B-cell-depleted T cells, or PBMCs.

Original methodology: Amplification of reference gene primers provided the estimated nucleated cell counts. Here immunoSEQ multiplex PCR was the method, and the copy in TCRdb shows in-frame clones only, minus some. V, J and clone size are taken as reported in that table, and D and trimming were inferred from the DNA itself. The sample lists 130,000 to 150,000 clones, approximately 90% occurring once. J lost 3 bases, V lost 7 bases, and 11 bases had no gene match. The CDR3 is made up of 18 amino acids. Germline-derived CDR1 and CDR2 are SGHVS and FQNEAQ. The source material was peripheral blood. The gene calls are TRBV7-8 and TRBJ2-2, with TRBD2 matching over 13 bases. This TCR came from a woman between 45 and 65 years old with acute or convalescent COVID-19. DNA of the CDR3: TGTGCCAGCATAGGAGGACTAGCGGGAGCAGGGGACACCGGGGAGCTGTTTTTT. It is translated as CASIGGLAGAGDTGELFF.